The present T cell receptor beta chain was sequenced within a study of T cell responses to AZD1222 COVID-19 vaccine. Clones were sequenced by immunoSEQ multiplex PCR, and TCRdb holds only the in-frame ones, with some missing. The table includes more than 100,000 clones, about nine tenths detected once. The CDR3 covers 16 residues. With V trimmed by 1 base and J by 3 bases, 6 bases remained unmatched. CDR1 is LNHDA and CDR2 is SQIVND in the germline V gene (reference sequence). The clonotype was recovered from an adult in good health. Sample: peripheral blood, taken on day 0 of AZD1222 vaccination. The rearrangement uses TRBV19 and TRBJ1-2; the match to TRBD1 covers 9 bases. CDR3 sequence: CASSIVGDRADYGYTF. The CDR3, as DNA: TGTGCCAGTAGTATAGTAGGGGACAGGGCGGACTATGGCTACACCTTC.